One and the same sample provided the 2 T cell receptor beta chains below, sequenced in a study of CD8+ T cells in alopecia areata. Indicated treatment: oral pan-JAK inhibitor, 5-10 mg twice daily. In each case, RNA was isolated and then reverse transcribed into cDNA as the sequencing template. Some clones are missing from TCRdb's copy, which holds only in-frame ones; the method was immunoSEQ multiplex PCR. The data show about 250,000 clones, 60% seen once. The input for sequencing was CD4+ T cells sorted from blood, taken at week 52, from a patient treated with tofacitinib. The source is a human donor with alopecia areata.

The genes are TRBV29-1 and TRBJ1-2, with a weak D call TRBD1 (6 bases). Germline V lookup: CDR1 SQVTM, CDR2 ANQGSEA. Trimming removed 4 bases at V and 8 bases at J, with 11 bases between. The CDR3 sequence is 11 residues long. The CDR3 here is CSVVGGEGYTF. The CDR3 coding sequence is TGCAGCGTTGTTGGGGGCGAAGGCTACACCTTC. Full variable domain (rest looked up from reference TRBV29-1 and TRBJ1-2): SAVISQKPSRDICQRGTSLTIQCQVDSQVTMMFWYRQQPGQSLTLIATANQGSEATYESGFVIDKFPISRPNLTFSTLTVSNMSPEDSSIYLCSVVGGEGYTFGSGTRLTVV.

CDR3 in DNA: TGTGCCAGCAGCTTAAGGGTACGGGAGACCCAGTACTTC. Translating it yields CASSLRVRETQYF. The V and J genes are TRBV7-3 and TRBJ2-5; D is undetermined. Deletions cut 1 base from V and 5 bases from J, with 8 bases between. The CDR3 extends over 13 amino acids. Germline values: CDR1 SGHTA, CDR2 FQGTGA.